This entry lists 30 T cell receptor beta chains sequenced from one sample in a study of shared clonotypes between healthy human individuals. The method was immunoSEQ multiplex PCR; TCRdb's version includes in-frame clones alone and lacks a portion of them. The repertoire includes over a million clones, 96% of them detected once, and 1.2% sits in the top ten. What was sequenced was naive CD4+ T cells sorted from blood. Stated subset: CD45RA+ positively selected. Receptor source: a man younger than 40 in good health.

About this clone: This sample includes further DNA sequences coding for the same CDR3. The chain links TRBV19 to TRBJ2-5; no definite D call. CDR1 and CDR2 (germline): LNHDA, SQIVND (reference sequence). This CDR3 region has 14 residues. Trimming removed 1 base from V and 2 bases from J, with 8 bases in between. The CDR3, as DNA: TGTGCCAGTAGTATAGGTGGCAGTCAAGAGACCCAGTACTTC. Translated, it gives CASSIGGSQETQYF. Based on the CDR3 plus reference TRBV19 and TRBJ2-5, the full variable domain is DGGITQSPKYLFRKEGQNVTLSCEQNLNHDAMYWYRQDPGQGLRLIYYSQIVNDFQKGDIAEGYSVSREKKESFPLTVTSAQKNPTAFYLCASSIGGSQETQYFGPGTRLLVL.

This clone appeared a single time. V gene TRBV5-4 combines with J gene TRBJ1-3, with D maybe TRBD1 (5 bases). The CDR3 sequence is 14 residues long. Trimming removed 0 bases from V and 4 bases from J, with 8 bases in between. In germline, CDR1 is SGHNT, CDR2 YYREEE (reference sequence). The DNA of the CDR3 is TGTGCCAGCAGCTTGGACCCAGGGGGAAACACCATATATTTT. Translating gives CASSLDPGGNTIYF.

This sequence joins TRBV28 and TRBJ2-7, with a weak D call TRBD2 (6 bases). CDR3 length equals 17 residues. Germline-derived CDR1 and CDR2 are MDHEN and SYDVKM. V was cut by 2 bases and J by 4 bases, with 21 bases left in between. The CDR3 sequence: CASSLPRDSAGLYEQYF. CDR3 nucleotide sequence: TGTGCCAGCAGTTTACCCAGGGACTCAGCAGGCCTTTACGAGCAGTACTTC.

On this clone: The same CDR3 is also encoded by other DNA sequences in this sample. The chain is built from TRBV7-8 and TRBJ2-7, with 9 bases identical to TRBD1. V trimming: 5 bases; J trimming: 1 base; junction bases outside the gene matches: 3. From germline, CDR1 is SGHVS and CDR2 FQNEAQ. There are 14 residues in the CDR3. CDR3 sequence (DNA): TGTGCCAGCAGCCGCGGGACAGGGTCCTACGAGCAGTACTTC. This translates into CASSRGTGSYEQYF.

The chain employs TRBV30 and TRBJ2-1; D may correspond to TRBD1 or TRBD2 (5 bases each). The CDR3 sequence is 14 residues long. Germline V gene sequence: CDR1 GTSNPN, CDR2 SVGIG (reference sequence). V lost 2 bases and J lost 6, with 14 bases in between. The CDR3 is CAWSSGPPGNEQFF. CDR3 sequence (DNA): TGTGCCTGGAGTTCGGGACCCCCAGGCAATGAGCAGTTCTTC.

The V call is TRBV2, the J call TRBJ2-2, with 12 bases matching TRBD2. Germline V gene lookup returns CDR1 SNHLY and CDR2 FYNNEI. Trimming at V came to 4 bases and at J to 2 bases, leaving 2 bases not matched to a gene. CDR3 length equals 16 residues. CDR3 loop: CASSVGLAGNTGELFF. CDR3 sequence (DNA): TGTGCCAGCAGTGTCGGACTAGCGGGAAACACCGGGGAGCTGTTTTTT.

This chain connects TRBV5-1 to TRBJ2-1; perhaps TRBD2 as D (6 bases). This CDR3 contains 19 residues. V lost 7 bases to trimming and J lost 3 bases, with 29 bases between them. Germline V CDR1 and CDR2: SGHRS, YFSETQ. Here the CDR3 reads CASRSGGALPGLGYNEQFF. CDR3 DNA: TGCGCCAGCCGCAGTGGTGGGGCCCTCCCGGGACTTGGCTACAATGAGCAGTTCTTC.

CDR3 protein: CASSLSPGGGTTYEQYF. Here the CDR3 DNA reads TGCGCCAGCAGCTTGTCGCCTGGGGGCGGAACAACCTACGAGCAGTACTTC. J is TRBJ2-7 and V is TRBV5-1; TRBD1 is a possible D gene (6 bases). Germline CDR1 and CDR2: SGHRS and YFSETQ. The CDR3 has 17 residues. V was trimmed by 1 base and J by 2 bases, leaving 19 bases between them.

The rearrangement uses TRBV28 and TRBJ1-5, with D possibly being TRBD1 (6 bases). The CDR3 is made up of 15 amino acids. V dropped 10 bases and J dropped 0 bases, with 16 bases sitting between them. Germline V gene lookup returns CDR1 MDHEN and CDR2 SYDVKM. The CDR3 region is CATLGGGHSNQPQHF. The CDR3, as DNA: TGTGCCACCTTGGGGGGCGGCCATAGCAATCAGCCCCAGCATTTT.

CDR3 loop: CASSPAPGLLPGELFF. The CDR3 DNA reads as TGTGCCAGCAGCCCGGCTCCGGGACTTCTTCCCGGGGAGCTGTTTTTT. The chain links TRBV9 to TRBJ2-2, with TRBD2 as a possible D gene (6 bases). Germline-derived CDR1 and CDR2 are SGDLS and YYNGEE. The CDR3 runs 16 residues. V lost 4 bases to trimming and J lost 6 bases, with 19 bases between them.

The chain uses TRBV27 and TRBJ1-1, with a weak D call TRBD1 (6 bases). This CDR3 is 14 amino acids long. Germline lookup yields CDR1 MNHEY and CDR2 SMNVEV (reference sequence). V lost 2 bases, J lost 6 bases, and 13 bases lay in between. The CDR3 nucleotides are TGTGCCAGCAGTTTAATGGGGGCTAGCTCTGAAGCTTTCTTT. As protein: CASSLMGASSEAFF.

The genes are TRBV19 and TRBJ2-6, with 14 bases that match TRBD2. V lost 5 bases and J lost 4; bases outside the gene matches: 7. The germline V gene has CDR1 LNHDA and CDR2 SQIVND (reference sequence). The CDR3 is made up of 18 amino acids. The CDR3: CASSSRLAGGPGANVLTF. CDR3 nucleotides: TGTGCCAGTAGTTCACGACTAGCGGGAGGGCCCGGGGCCAACGTCCTGACTTTC.

This clone was recorded only once. The rearrangement joins TRBV27 to TRBJ2-7, with D possibly being TRBD2 (6 bases). V was pared by 1 base and J by 6 bases, with 19 bases between. This CDR3 is 16 amino acids long. The V gene's germline CDR1 is MNHEY and CDR2 SMNVEV (reference sequence). The CDR3 DNA is TGTGCCAGCAGTTTATATGGGGGAGTTGGGACTGGCGAGCAGTACTTC. This translates into CASSLYGGVGTGEQYF.

This rearrangement joins TRBV2 to TRBJ2-1; a possible D gene is TRBD2 (5 bases). The CDR3 spans 13 residues. Between the trimmed V and J ends, which lost 6 bases and 7 bases, there was a span of 13 bases. From germline, CDR1 is SNHLY and CDR2 FYNNEI. The CDR3 nucleotides are TGTGCCAGCAGCTATCGGACTGGGAATGAGCAGTTCTTC. Translation: CASSYRTGNEQFF.

The gene calls are TRBV2 and TRBJ1-5, with D tentatively TRBD1 (5 bases). The CDR3 runs 14 residues. The germline V gene has CDR1 SNHLY and CDR2 FYNNEI. The germline V and J ends were trimmed by 3 bases and 6 bases, with 12 bases remaining between them. DNA of the CDR3: TGTGCCAGCAGTGATCGCACAGGCAGTCAGCCCCAGCATTTT. Translation: CASSDRTGSQPQHF.

The chain carries TRBV7-2 and TRBJ2-5, with 10 bases matching TRBD2. J gave up 5 bases and V 5 bases, and 11 bases lay outside the gene matches. The V gene's germline CDR1 is SGHTA and CDR2 FQGNSA. The CDR3 sequence is 16 residues long. In DNA form, the CDR3 reads TGTGCCAGCAGCGCTGCCCGACTAGCGGGTCGGGAGACCCAGTACTTC. Amino acid sequence: CASSAARLAGRETQYF.

J is TRBJ2-7 and V is TRBV11-2, with D uncertain. Trimming left V 5 bases short and J 2 bases short, with 22 bases between. Germline V gene lookup returns CDR1 SGHAT and CDR2 FQNNGV. The CDR3 is 17 amino acids. The DNA for the CDR3 is TGTGCCAGCAGCACCCCTGTGGTCCTGCCTCCCACCTACGAGCAGTACTTC. Amino acid sequence: CASSTPVVLPPTYEQYF.

V gene TRBV7-9 combines with J gene TRBJ2-7; D not resolved. Trimming took off 4 bases at V and 2 bases at J, with 18 bases between the two ends. This CDR3 contains 16 residues. Germline values: CDR1 SEHNR, CDR2 FQNEAQ (reference sequence). The CDR3 coding sequence is TGTGCCAGCAGCTCGTTGGACGGAAAGTTTCCCTACGAGCAGTACTTC. It encodes CASSSLDGKFPYEQYF.

This chain uses TRBV5-6 with TRBJ1-5, with D tentatively TRBD1 (5 bases). Germline V gene sequence: CDR1 SGHDT, CDR2 YYEEEE. CDR3 length: 18 residues. V was clipped by 5 bases and J by 3 bases, with 24 bases between them. The CDR3: CASSFGGGVRGYNQPQHF. CDR3 DNA: TGTGCCAGCAGTTTTGGTGGGGGTGTAAGGGGATACAATCAGCCCCAGCATTTT.

The J gene is TRBJ2-2, the V gene TRBV5-1, with 10 bases lining up with TRBD2. The CDR3 has 17 residues. The germline V gene encodes CDR1 SGHRS and CDR2 YFSETQ. The trim removed 4 bases at V and 1 base at J, leaving 7 bases unmatched. The CDR3 DNA reads TGCGCCAGCAGCCCCCCCGGACTAGCGGAGAACACCGGGGAGCTGTTTTTT. This gives the protein CASSPPGLAENTGELFF.

This chain connects TRBV29-1 to TRBJ1-2; possibly TRBD1 for D (6 bases). The CDR3 has 12 residues. V dropped 7 bases and J dropped 4 bases, with 13 bases sitting between them. The germline CDR1 and CDR2 sequences are SQVTM and ANQGSEA. CDR3 DNA sequence: TGCAGCGCCGACAGGTTGAGCTATGGCTACACCTTC. It is translated as CSADRLSYGYTF.

The chain recombines TRBV5-1 with TRBJ1-5; 8 positions agree with TRBD1. CDR3 length: 14 amino acids. Per germline, CDR1 SGHRS and CDR2 YFSETQ. After removal of 5 bases from V and 3 bases from J, the junction contained 4 bases not matched to a gene. This CDR3 is CASREDRANQPQHF. CDR3 nucleotides: TGCGCCAGCAGGGAGGACAGGGCCAATCAGCCCCAGCATTTT.

J is TRBJ2-1 and V is TRBV5-5, with 7 bases fitting TRBD1. The CDR3 has 16 residues. In germline, CDR1 is SGHKS, CDR2 YYEKEE (reference sequence). V gave up 4 bases and J gave up 0 bases; unmatched junction bases: 7. CDR3 DNA: TGTGCCAGCAGCAAGCAGGGGGTAAGCTCCTACAATGAGCAGTTCTTC. As protein: CASSKQGVSSYNEQFF.

This clone was picked up one time. The rearrangement uses TRBV5-5 and TRBJ1-2, with TRBD1 matching over 7 bases. V dropped 0 bases and J dropped 5; count of bases not matched to a gene: 7. CDR3 length: 15 residues. CDR1 SGHKS and CDR2 YYEKEE come from the germline V gene (reference sequence). CDR3 nucleotide sequence: TGTGCCAGCAGCTTGGTCGACAGGGAGGCGTATGGCTACACCTTC. Its translation is CASSLVDREAYGYTF.

The chain is built from TRBV6-6 and TRBJ2-2; D uncertain. This CDR3 region has 11 residues. Trimming shortened V by 3 bases and J by 8 bases, and 4 bases separated the two germline ends. The germline V gene has CDR1 MNHNY and CDR2 SVGAGI (reference sequence). The CDR3, as DNA: TGTGCCAGCAGTTATCATGGGGAGCTGTTTTTT. It specifies CASSYHGELFF.

The V and J genes are TRBV5-1 and TRBJ2-1; weak D call: TRBD2 (6 bases). The germline CDR1 and CDR2 sequences are SGHRS and YFSETQ. The germline V and J ends were trimmed by 0 bases and 3 bases, with 13 bases remaining between them. The CDR3 loop spans 16 amino acids. CDR3 nucleotides: TGCGCCAGCAGCTTGGAGGCGGGAAGTCTCTACAATGAGCAGTTCTTC. Protein sequence: CASSLEAGSLYNEQFF.

The chain couples TRBV25-1 to TRBJ2-1; 10 nucleotides line up with TRBD2. Germline V gene lookup returns CDR1 MGHDK and CDR2 SYGVNS. The junction had 15 bases not matched to a gene; V was cut back by 7 bases and J by 9 bases. CDR3 length: 16 amino acids. For the CDR3, the DNA is TGTGCCAGCAACCGAACGCCGGGACTAGCGTCCACTGAGCAGTTCTTC. This codes for CASNRTPGLASTEQFF.

The chain uses TRBV11-2 and TRBJ1-2; a weak D match, TRBD1 (5 bases). The CDR3 consists of 12 residues. The germline V and J ends were trimmed by 1 base and 6 bases, with 6 bases remaining between them. CDR1 is SGHAT and CDR2 is FQNNGV in the germline V gene. The CDR3 bases are TGTGCCAGCAGCTTAGGGGGGAATGGCTACACCTTC. It codes for CASSLGGNGYTF.

The chain has TRBV10-3 and TRBJ2-7; possible D gene TRBD1, 5 bases. Germline V gene lookup returns CDR1 ENHRY and CDR2 SYGVKD. V shed 4 bases and J shed 4 bases, with 11 bases lying between them. This CDR3 is built from 13 residues. CDR3 protein: CAISGGANYEQYF. For the CDR3, the DNA is TGTGCCATCAGTGGTGGGGCGAATTACGAGCAGTACTTC.

V usage is TRBV28 and J usage is TRBJ1-4; 7 bases align to TRBD1. Unmatched junction bases numbered 10, after V lost 5 bases and J lost 10 bases. The CDR3 has 14 residues. The V gene's germline CDR1 is MDHEN and CDR2 SYDVKM. The CDR3 spells CASSPPRQGLKLFF. The DNA for the CDR3 is TGTGCCAGCAGTCCGCCCAGACAGGGACTAAAACTGTTTTTT.